This paragraph reports one T cell receptor (beta chain). Its antigen remains unknown. The record originates from a study of OX40 agonist ivuxolimab in advanced cancers. Whole-study results and caveats: Some of the nonresponding patients also showed low levels of normalized T-cell clonal expansion. The work left the antigen specificity of expanded peripheral T cells undetermined.

V lost 0 bases and J lost 6, with 9 bases in between. The CDR3 length is 14 residues. The germline CDR1 and CDR2 sequences are MGHRA and YSYEKL. Blood draws occurred at baseline, cycle 4 day 1, and cycle 7 day 1. Profiled with immunoSEQ multiplex PCR; TCRdb holds only in-frame clones, not every one. The table records roughly 43,000 clones, around nine tenths of them present only once. The specimen was CD4+ or CD8+ T cells sorted from blood, collected in a trial of the OX40 agonist ivuxolimab. The chain has TRBV4-1 and TRBJ2-1; no definite D call. This sequence originates from an adult with an advanced solid tumor such as melanoma, head and neck, liver or kidney cancer. The CDR3 is CASSQDQVVNEQFF. CDR3 in DNA: TGCGCCAGCAGCCAAGATCAGGTCGTCAATGAGCAGTTCTTC.